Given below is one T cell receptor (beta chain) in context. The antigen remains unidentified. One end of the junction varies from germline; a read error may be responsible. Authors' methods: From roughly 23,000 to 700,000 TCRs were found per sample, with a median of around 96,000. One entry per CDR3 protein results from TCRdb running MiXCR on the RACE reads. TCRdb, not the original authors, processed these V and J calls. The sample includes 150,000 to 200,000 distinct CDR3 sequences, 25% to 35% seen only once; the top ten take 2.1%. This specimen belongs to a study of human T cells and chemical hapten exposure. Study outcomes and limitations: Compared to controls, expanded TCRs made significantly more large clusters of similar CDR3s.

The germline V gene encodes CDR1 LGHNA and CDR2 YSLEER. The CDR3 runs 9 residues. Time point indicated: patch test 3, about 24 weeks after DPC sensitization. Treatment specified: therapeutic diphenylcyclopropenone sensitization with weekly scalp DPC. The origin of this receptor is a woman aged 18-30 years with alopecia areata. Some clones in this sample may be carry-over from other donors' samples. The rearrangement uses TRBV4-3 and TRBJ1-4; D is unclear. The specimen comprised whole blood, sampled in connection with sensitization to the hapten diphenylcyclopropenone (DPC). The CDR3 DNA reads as TGCGCCAGCAGCCCGATGGACGGTTTT. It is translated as CASSPMDGF.